This T cell receptor (beta chain) was retrieved from a study of OX40 agonist ivuxolimab in advanced cancers. Looking at the study overall: Ivuxolimab, which targeted the costimulatory receptor OX40 (CD134), was an agonistic, fully human IgG2 monoclonal antibody. Intravenous ivuxolimab was administered to patients every 2 weeks at six dose levels: 0.01, 0.1, 0.3, 1.5, 3 and 10 mg/kg. Of the approximately 54 dose-escalation patients, hepatocellular carcinoma was present in about 20, melanoma in some 15, renal cell carcinoma in 9 and head and neck cancer in 9. A male proportion of around 80% and a mean age of about 60 years, ranging from 23 to 79, were recorded for the dose-escalation cohort. Prior anti-PD-1, anti-PD-L1 or anti-CTLA-4 therapy was permitted, and checkpoint inhibitors had been received by around 39% of dose-escalation patients. Three dose-escalation patients achieved partial responses, one with hepatocellular carcinoma and two with cutaneous melanoma. Peripheral TCRbeta sequencing was intended to test whether TCR sequence diversity was altered and clonal T-cell expansion was caused by ivuxolimab. The paper describes the monotherapy dose-escalation part (N of about 52 patients) of the phase I trial of ivuxolimab. Broader findings and caveats from the paper: Low levels of normalized T-cell clonal expansion were also shown by some nonresponding patients. On average, CD8+ T cells showed more expanded clones than CD4+ T cells after ivuxolimab. At doses from 0.1 to 3.0 mg/kg, clonal expansion was seen in both CD4+ and CD8+ blood T cells between baseline and week 6. Partial responders in the 0.1-3.0 mg/kg groups had among the lowest normalized peripheral clonal expansion, especially among CD8+ T cells. The antigen specificity of the clonally expanded peripheral T cells was not determined.

For sequencing of the TCRbeta CDR3 region, genomic DNA was extracted from the sorted cells. TCRbeta CDR3 regions were sequenced using the immunoSEQ Assay. Not all clones reach the TCRdb copy of this immuneACCESS table, which keeps in-frame sequences only. Checked studies attribute under half of the gap to unresolved V genes and leave the rest unexplained. For this sample there are some 80,000 clones; around nine tenths appear just once. The biggest ten clones account for more than 0.6% of the sample. This clone has only one observation. Its specific antigen is unknown. No base-level quality is on record; no much larger clone is a single base apart. Patients with autoimmune disease history or receiving systemic immunosuppression were excluded from the trial. Peripheral blood for TCR sequencing was collected from all dose cohorts at baseline, on cycle 4 day 1, and on cycle 7 day 1. Samples came from an open-label, multicenter, first-in-human phase I dose-escalation trial of ivuxolimab. Adults with locally advanced or metastatic melanoma, renal cell, hepatocellular, or head and neck squamous cell carcinoma were enrolled in the trial. Before TCR sequencing, CD4+ T cells and CD8+ T cells were sorted from peripheral blood as separate populations.

CDR1 and CDR2 (SGHAT, FQNNGV) derive from the germline V gene. The junction shows trimming of 3 bases on V and 0 bases on J, plus 9 bases between the germline ends. The cysteine opens and the phenylalanine closes a CDR3 of 15 amino acids. Only the CDR3 DNA stays, 45 bases, in frame from base 1. The specimen was CD4+ or CD8+ T cells sorted from blood, collected in a trial of the OX40 agonist ivuxolimab. The TCR comes from an adult with an advanced solid tumor such as melanoma, head and neck, liver or kidney cancer. In this chain, TRBV11-2 is recombined with TRBJ1-3; no confident D gene assignment can be made. The DNA sequence is given as TGTGCCAGCAGCTTTACGGGTTTCTCTGGAAACACCATATATTTT. The resulting protein is CASSFTGFSGNTIYF.